One sample yielded the 26 T cell receptor beta chains listed below, sequenced in a study of regulatory T cells in long-lasting Graves disease. The time point is: newly diagnosed GD, antithyroid drugs for less than 3 months. The TCR library was prepared using RNA isolated from PBMCs. CDR3 regions were amplified by Arm-PCR using iRepertoire HTBI primers to build TCR beta libraries. TCRdb re-called the multiplex PCR reads with MiXCR, one entry per CDR3 protein. Of around 250,000 distinct CDR3 sequences listed, 20% to 25% are singletons. The material was peripheral blood mononuclear cells (PBMCs), obtained at new diagnosis, from a patient treated with antithyroid drugs. These receptor sequences come from a female donor with Graves disease.

Many counts were recorded for this clonotype. Compared with germline, one end of the junction differs, possibly owing to a read error. The chain links TRBV11-2 to TRBJ2-7, with D unclear. Germline V CDR1 and CDR2: SGHAT, FQNNGV. The CDR3 length is 15 residues. The CDR3 loop reads CASSQDFETYYEQYF. In DNA form, the CDR3 reads TGCGCCAGCAGCCAAGATTTCGAAACCTACTACGAGCAGTACTTC.

The chain links TRBV2 to TRBJ2-1; TRBD2 matches 9 bases. Germline-derived CDR1 and CDR2 are SNHLY and FYNNEI. Losses at the gene ends were 3 bases for V and 7 bases for J; bases not matched to a gene: 4. This CDR3 spans 14 amino acids. The CDR3 spells CASSESGRINEQFF. As DNA, the CDR3 is TGTGCCAGCAGTGAGAGCGGGAGGATAAATGAGCAGTTCTTC. Complete variable domain (other parts from reference TRBV2 and TRBJ2-1): EPEVTQTPSHQVTQMGQEVILRCVPISNHLYFYWYRQILGQKVEFLVSFYNNEISEKSEIFDDQFSVERPDGSNFTLKIRSTKLEDSAMYFCASSESGRINEQFFGPGTRLTVL.

This clonotype was recorded many times. The rearrangement joins TRBV20-1 to TRBJ2-5, with no clear D. Germline V gives CDR1 DFQATT, CDR2 SNEGSKA (reference sequence). This CDR3 contains 13 residues. Trimming removed 3 bases from V and 5 bases from J, with 13 bases in between. The CDR3 protein is CSASAPATETQYF. The CDR3 nucleotides read TGCAGTGCTAGCGCCCCAGCCACTGAGACCCAGTACTTC.

The genes are TRBV5-5 and TRBJ1-1; D might be TRBD1 (6 bases). Germline loops: CDR1 SGHKS, CDR2 YYEKEE (reference sequence). The CDR3 has 14 residues. The germline V and J ends were trimmed by 5 bases and 4 bases, with 15 bases remaining between them. CDR3: CASRFQGSSTEAFF. Written as DNA, the CDR3 is TGTGCCAGCAGGTTCCAGGGGAGTAGCACTGAAGCTTTCTTT.

This clonotype was counted a few times. A read error may produce the germline difference seen at one junction end. The chain carries TRBV5-1 and TRBJ2-3; TRBD2 matches at 9 bases. The CDR3 has 16 residues. CDR1 is SGHRS and CDR2 is YFSETQ in the germline V gene. The CDR3 protein is CAGSSGTSSYTDTQYF. CDR3 DNA sequence: TGCGCCGGCAGTTCCGGGACTAGCTCCTACACAGATACGCAGTATTTT.

This clonotype showed up many times. The chain combines TRBV18 with TRBJ2-7; D is uncertain. Trimming cost V 0 bases and J 0 bases, with 6 bases left between them. There are 14 residues in the CDR3. Germline V CDR1 and CDR2: KGHSH, LQKENI. CDR3 nucleotides: TGTGCCAGCTCACCACCGAGCAGCTCCTACGAGCAGTACTTC. Its protein is CASSPPSSSYEQYF.

This chain links TRBV7-3 with TRBJ1-1, with a weak D call TRBD1 (5 bases). Germline V gene sequence: CDR1 SGHTA, CDR2 FQGTGA. This CDR3 spans 15 amino acids. Trimming shortened V by 2 bases and J by 0 bases, and 10 bases separated the two germline ends. The CDR3 region is CASSLHGTMNTEAFF. The CDR3 nucleotides are TGTGCCAGCAGCTTACACGGGACCATGAACACTGAAGCTTTCTTT.

Ten or more counts support this clonotype. This rearrangement joins TRBV7-9 to TRBJ2-1, with TRBD2 matching over 7 bases. Looked up from germline, CDR1 is SEHNR and CDR2 is FQNEAQ (reference sequence). The CDR3 spans 16 residues. The junction had 11 bases not matched to a gene; V was cut back by 5 bases and J by 4 bases. The CDR3 loop is CASSRTSATGYNEQFF. The CDR3 nucleotides are TGTGCCAGCAGCCGAACTAGCGCCACGGGTTACAATGAGCAGTTCTTC.

This clonotype was detected ten times or more. CDR3 coding DNA: TGCAGTGCGGATTTAAGAGGGCTTTACAATGAGCAGTTCTTC. This translates into CSADLRGLYNEQFF. V is TRBV20-1 and J is TRBJ2-1; D may be TRBD2 (5 bases). The CDR3 extends over 14 amino acids. Germline-derived CDR1 and CDR2 are DFQATT and SNEGSKA (reference sequence). Trimming stripped 6 bases from V and 4 bases from J, with 16 bases between.

This clonotype was counted ten times or more. The CDR3 region is CASSNQGGNQPQHF. Here the CDR3 DNA reads TGTGCCAGCAGTAACCAGGGGGGCAATCAGCCCCAGCATTTT. The rearrangement uses TRBV18 and TRBJ1-5, with 7 bases fitting TRBD1. The CDR3 totals 14 residues. Germline V gene sequence: CDR1 KGHSH, CDR2 LQKENI. The ends lost 8 bases at V and 2 bases at J; junction bases unmatched: 6.

The V gene is TRBV7-6, the J gene TRBJ2-5, with 9 bases that match TRBD2. V trimming: 3 bases; J trimming: 5 bases; junction bases outside the gene matches: 13. Looked up from germline, CDR1 is SGHVS and CDR2 is FNYEAQ. This CDR3 spans 17 amino acids. The CDR3 DNA follows: TGTGCCAGCAGCTTTTTGGGGGCGGGAGGGCCGTTCGAGACCCAGTACTTC. It specifies CASSFLGAGGPFETQYF.

Details on this clonotype: Possible read error: a much larger clone is one base away. The chain is built from TRBV6-2 or TRBV6-3 and TRBJ1-5; TRBD1 agrees at 9 bases. CDR1 and CDR2 (germline): MNHEY, SVGEGT. CDR3 length: 16 amino acids. In nucleotides, the CDR3 is TGTGCCAGCAGCGAGCGGACAGGGGTCAGCAATCAGCTCCAGCATTTT. It is translated as CASSERTGVSNQLQHF.

This clonotype was seen a handful of times. The rearrangement uses TRBV12-5 and TRBJ2-1, with D perhaps assigned TRBD1 or TRBD2 (5 bases each). V was cut by 8 bases and J by 3 bases, with 20 bases left in between. Germline CDR1 and CDR2: LGHNT and FRNRAP. The CDR3 covers 16 residues. DNA for the CDR3: TGTGCTAGTCAACCCCCCCCGGGACCCGGCTACAATGAGCAGTTCTTC. Encoded protein: CASQPPPGPGYNEQFF.

The chain recombines TRBV6-2 or TRBV6-3 with TRBJ1-5; TRBD1 agrees at 8 bases. The trim removed 6 bases at V and 1 base at J, leaving 8 bases unmatched. CDR1 and CDR2 (germline): MNHEY, SVGEGT. This CDR3 spans 16 amino acids. The CDR3: CASSLDRDPSNQPQHF. The CDR3 coding sequence is TGTGCCAGCAGCTTGGACAGGGACCCGAGCAATCAGCCCCAGCATTTT.

Points on this clonotype: A much larger clone is a single base away; this may be a read error. This chain connects TRBV2 to TRBJ1-1, with 8 bases aligning to TRBD1. Per the germline V gene, CDR1 is SNHLY and CDR2 is FYNNEI. The CDR3 spans 13 residues. V shed 4 bases, J shed 10 bases, and the junction held 8 bases outside the gene matches. CDR3 sequence reads: CASSGTGFFGAFF. The CDR3 DNA follows: TGTGCCAGCAGTGGGACAGGGTTTTTTGGAGCTTTCTTT.

This clonotype was observed at least ten times. The genes are TRBV6-1 and TRBJ1-5, with 7 bases identical to TRBD1. The CDR3 is made up of 14 amino acids. V was clipped by 6 bases and J by 7 bases; unmatched bases: 9. CDR1 is MNHNS, CDR2 SASEGT, per germline. The chain's CDR3 is CASSLTGSSQPQHF. The CDR3 region has the DNA TGTGCCAGCAGCTTGACAGGGTCAAGCCAGCCCCAGCATTTT.

The chain carries TRBV7-2 and TRBJ2-7; unclear D gene. V shed 5 bases and J shed 1 base, with 12 bases lying between them. Germline V gene lookup returns CDR1 SGHTA and CDR2 FQGNSA. CDR3 length equals 14 residues. The CDR3 bases are TGTGCCAGCAGCCCCCAGCTTGATTCCTACGAGCAGTACTTC. Translation: CASSPQLDSYEQYF. Drawing the rest from reference TRBV7-2 and TRBJ2-7, the complete variable domain is GAGVSQSPSNKVTEKGKDVELRCDPISGHTALYWYRQSLGQGLEFLIYFQGNSAPDKSGLPSDRFSAERTGGSVSTLTIQRTQQEDSAVYLCASSPQLDSYEQYFGPGTRLTVT.

In this sample, this clonotype turned up a few times. The chain recombines TRBV19 with TRBJ1-2; no clear D. Looked up from germline, CDR1 is LNHDA and CDR2 is SQIVND (reference sequence). This CDR3 spans 15 amino acids. Trimming shortened V by 4 bases and J by 8 bases, and 20 bases separated the two germline ends. CDR3 loop: CASSKTSTEIGGYTF. In nucleotides, the CDR3 is TGTGCCAGTAGTAAGACATCAACCGAAATTGGAGGCTACACCTTC.

Ten or more counts support this clonotype. The V call is TRBV5-5, the J call TRBJ2-7, with 7 bases identical to TRBD1. The trim removed 4 bases at V and 4 bases at J, leaving 8 bases unmatched. Germline values: CDR1 SGHKS, CDR2 YYEKEE (reference sequence). CDR3 length: 14 residues. CDR3 bases: TGTGCCAGCAGCAAACCGGGACAGCCATACGAGCAGTACTTC. Its protein product is CASSKPGQPYEQYF.

This clonotype was seen repeatedly, ten times or more. The V gene is TRBV27, the J gene TRBJ1-6, with D possibly matching TRBD1 (6 bases). The CDR3 has 16 amino acids. Per the germline V gene, CDR1 is MNHEY and CDR2 is SMNVEV (reference sequence). V lost 10 bases and J 9 bases, leaving 25 bases between the germline ends. The CDR3: CATGHVRGRFGSPLHF. DNA for the CDR3: TGTGCCACCGGGCACGTCCGGGGGCGGTTTGGTTCACCCCTCCACTTT.

The rearrangement links TRBV7-2 to TRBJ2-3; D may be TRBD1 or TRBD2 (7 bases each). The CDR3 contains 15 residues. The ends were cut back, 5 bases at V and 5 bases at J, with 17 bases in the middle. CDR1 is SGHTA and CDR2 is FQGNSA in the germline V gene. The CDR3 is CASSKQGGAKDTQYF. The CDR3 coding sequence is TGTGCCAGCAGCAAGCAGGGGGGGGCTAAAGATACGCAGTATTTT. The complete variable domain, with remaining parts taken from reference TRBV7-2 and TRBJ2-3, reads GAGVSQSPSNKVTEKGKDVELRCDPISGHTALYWYRQSLGQGLEFLIYFQGNSAPDKSGLPSDRFSAERTGGSVSTLTIQRTQQEDSAVYLCASSKQGGAKDTQYFGPGTRLTVL.

A word on this clonotype: A far larger clone lies a single base away; this is likely a read error. This rearrangement joins TRBV6-5 to TRBJ2-4, with TRBD2 matching 7 bases. This CDR3 has 15 amino acids. Germline V CDR1 and CDR2: MNHEY, SVGAGI. After removal of 0 bases from V and 13 bases from J, the junction contained 12 bases not matched to a gene. The CDR3 bases are TGTGCCAGCAGTTACTCGAGCGGGACGGGCAATGAGCAGTACTTC. Translated: CASSYSSGTGNEQYF.

This clonotype was recorded many times. The chain has TRBV7-7 and TRBJ2-1, with 13 bases identical to TRBD2. This CDR3 has 18 amino acids. Germline values: CDR1 SSHAT, CDR2 FNYEAQ (reference sequence). Trimming removed 5 bases from V and 0 bases from J; junction bases left unmatched: 7. The CDR3 region has the DNA TGTGCCAGCAGCCAACTAGCGGGGGGGCCGAGCTCCTACAATGAGCAGTTCTTC. Amino acids: CASSQLAGGPSSYNEQFF.

This clonotype was detected ten times or more. This chain links TRBV20-1 with TRBJ2-7, with D unclear. Germline CDR1 and CDR2: DFQATT and SNEGSKA (reference sequence). The CDR3 extends over 14 amino acids. Trimming shortened V by 0 bases and J by 0 bases, and 9 bases separated the two germline ends. The CDR3 reads CSARDYGVSYEQYF. CDR3 DNA sequence: TGCAGTGCTAGAGATTATGGGGTCTCCTACGAGCAGTACTTC.

The table lists this clonotype with a few counts. The V call is TRBV6-1, the J call TRBJ2-5; D might be TRBD1 or TRBD2, each matching 5 bases. Germline CDR1 MNHNS, CDR2 SASEGT. Trimming shortened V by 6 bases and J by 0 bases, and 17 bases separated the two germline ends. The CDR3 extends over 16 amino acids. Here the CDR3 reads CASSPISGTYQETQYF. The DNA for the CDR3 is TGTGCCAGCAGCCCCATTTCCGGGACCTACCAAGAGACCCAGTACTTC.

This clonotype has at least ten counts. DNA of the CDR3: TGTGCCAGCAGCTTAGGATGGCGGACCACCCGGCATCAGCCCCAGCATTTT. Its translation: CASSLGWRTTRHQPQHF. The chain recombines TRBV7-8 with TRBJ1-5; D is unresolved. CDR1 and CDR2 (germline): SGHVS, FQNEAQ. V shed 1 base and J shed 5 bases, with 18 bases lying between them. This CDR3 has 17 residues. Full variable domain (rest looked up from reference TRBV7-8 and TRBJ1-5): GAGVSQSPRYKVAKRGQDVALRCDPISGHVSLFWYQQALGQGPEFLTYFQNEAQLDKSGLPSDRFFAERPEGSVSTLKIQRTQQEDSAVYLCASSLGWRTTRHQPQHFGDGTRLSIL.